Below are 32 T cell receptor beta chains sequenced from a single sample in a study of blood T cells in healthy people across ages. Next came a second PCR, run for about 7 to 12 cycles, which used a sample-barcoded 5' primer along with a J-beta primer mix. TCRdb processed the 5' RACE reads anew with MiXCR; each CDR3 protein has one entry. The sample has 650,000 to 800,000 distinct CDR3 sequences, around 45% seen once; the top ten hold nearly 20%. The sample taken for sequencing was blood. The receptor set was obtained from a man aged 60 to 75 in good health.

V and J are TRBV5-1 and TRBJ2-3, with TRBD2 identical over 13 bases. There are 18 residues in the CDR3. V gave up 4 bases and J gave up 5 bases; unmatched junction bases: 13. Looked up from germline, CDR1 is SGHRS and CDR2 is YFSETQ. The CDR3 loop reads CASSPLLTSGGLVDTQYF. The CDR3 nucleotides are TGCGCCAGCAGCCCTTTATTGACTAGCGGGGGGTTAGTAGATACGCAGTATTTT. Drawing the rest from reference TRBV5-1 and TRBJ2-3, the complete variable domain is KAGVTQTPRYLIKTRGQQVTLSCSPISGHRSVSWYQQTPGQGLQFLFEYFSETQRNKGNFPGRFSGRQFSNSRSEMNVSTLELGDSALYLCASSPLLTSGGLVDTQYFGPGTRLTVL.

A word on this clonotype: The junction differs from germline at one of its ends, possibly a read error. This chain links TRBV12-3 or TRBV12-4 with TRBJ2-5; the D is unclear. CDR3 length equals 15 residues. The CDR3 spells CASSFGVRPDQTQYF. For the CDR3, the DNA is TGTGCCAGCAGTTTCGGCGTCAGGCCCGACCAGACTCAGTACTTC.

Of note for this clonotype: A single base separates this from a much larger clone, so it may be a read error. The chain combines TRBV6-5 with TRBJ2-4; D assignment may be TRBD1 or TRBD2 (5 bases each). The J call may be wrong; the DNA end is better matched by TRBJ2-7. In germline, CDR1 is MNHEY, CDR2 SVGAGI. The CDR3 contains 16 residues. CDR3 sequence (DNA): TGTGCCAGCAGTTACTCCGGGGCAGGGTTCGGGCACGAGCAGTACTTC. Translated, it gives CASSYSGAGFGHEQYF.

This clonotype was counted ten times or more. This chain joins TRBV4-3 and TRBJ2-7, with D hard to call. Germline CDR1 LGHNA, CDR2 YSLEER. V lost 0 bases to trimming and J lost 3 bases, with 6 bases between them. The CDR3 spans 13 residues. DNA of the CDR3: TGCGCCAGCAGCCAAGATCTCGTCTACGAGCAGTACTTC. Translation gives CASSQDLVYEQYF.

This clonotype turned up a few times. The CDR3 coding sequence is TGTGCCAGCAGCCCCGGGGGGGCGAACACTGAAGCTTTCTTT. Encoded protein: CASSPGGANTEAFF. V usage is TRBV9 and J usage is TRBJ1-1; a possible D gene is TRBD1 (6 bases). The CDR3 is 14 amino acids. V lost 4 bases and J lost 1, with 11 bases in between. CDR1 is SGDLS, CDR2 YYNGEE, per germline.

This clonotype was seen many times. V is TRBV4-1 and J is TRBJ1-2; 8 bases are shared with TRBD1. From germline, CDR1 is MGHRA and CDR2 YSYEKL. This CDR3 contains 16 residues. Trimming removed 4 bases from V and 8 bases from J; junction bases left unmatched: 15. The CDR3 DNA sequence: TGCGCCAGCAGCCCCGACGAAAGGGACAGGATTCACGGCTACACCTTC. It specifies CASSPDERDRIHGYTF.

The chain carries TRBV6-1 and TRBJ2-7; 8 bases line up with TRBD1. The V gene's germline CDR1 is MNHNS and CDR2 SASEGT. The CDR3 sequence is 20 residues long. The trim removed 6 bases at V and 3 bases at J, leaving 25 bases unmatched. The CDR3 DNA follows: TGTGCCAGCAGCGACAAACCTCCGGGACAGGACCACAGGAGGGGCTACGAGCAGTACTTC. This gives the protein CASSDKPPGQDHRRGYEQYF.

As regards this clonotype: This could be a read error, since a much larger clone is one nucleotide away. The rearrangement uses TRBV7-2 and TRBJ2-4; 7 bases line up with TRBD2. V was pared by 6 bases and J by 0 bases, with 5 bases of the junction left unmatched. The germline CDR1 and CDR2 sequences are SGHTA and FQGNSA. This CDR3 has 15 residues. The CDR3: CASSRRELAKNIQYF. The CDR3 region has the DNA TGTGCCAGCAGTCGGCGGGAGCTAGCCAAAAACATTCAGTACTTC. The whole variable domain, filled in from reference TRBV7-2 and TRBJ2-4, reads GAGVSQSPSNKVTEKGKDVELRCDPISGHTALYWYRQSLGQGLEFLIYFQGNSAPDKSGLPSDRFSAERTGGSVSTLTIQRTQQEDSAVYLCASSRRELAKNIQYFGAGTRLSVL.

This clonotype was detected only a few times. The chain joins TRBV7-9 to TRBJ2-7; D is uncertain. V lost 3 bases to trimming and J lost 4 bases, with 10 bases between them. The CDR3 consists of 13 residues. In germline, CDR1 is SEHNR, CDR2 FQNEAQ (reference sequence). CDR3 bases: TGTGCCAGCAGCTTGCATCAATTATACGAGCAGTACTTC. This encodes CASSLHQLYEQYF.

This clonotype has more than one count but fewer than ten. The V call is TRBV27, the J call TRBJ2-4; D is ambiguous. Trimming took off 4 bases at V and 0 bases at J, with 7 bases between the two ends. The length of the CDR3 is 14 residues. The germline V gene encodes CDR1 MNHEY and CDR2 SMNVEV (reference sequence). In DNA, the CDR3 is TGTGCCAGCAGTTCACAAAGAGCCAAAAACATTCAGTACTTC. It yields the protein CASSSQRAKNIQYF.

This clonotype was seen a handful of times. V usage is TRBV4-3 and J usage is TRBJ2-6; D not certain. Looked up from germline, CDR1 is LGHNA and CDR2 is YSLEER. Trimming cost V 0 bases and J 0 bases, with 6 bases left between them. This CDR3 region has 16 residues. CDR3 nucleotides: TGCGCCAGCAGCCAAGAACCGAGCTCTGGGGCCAACGTCCTGACTTTC. This gives the protein CASSQEPSSGANVLTF.

The chain carries TRBV20-1 and TRBJ2-7, with D possibly being TRBD1 (7 bases). V lost 0 bases to trimming and J lost 7 bases, with 22 bases between them. This CDR3 spans 16 amino acids. Germline-derived CDR1 and CDR2 are DFQATT and SNEGSKA (reference sequence). The CDR3, as DNA: TGCAGTGCTAGAGACTCCTCTAGCGAGGGGGCGGGAGAGCAGTACTTC. Translated: CSARDSSSEGAGEQYF.

This clonotype was seen more than once but under ten times. The chain employs TRBV20-1 and TRBJ1-2; 8 bases match TRBD1. V shed 3 bases, J shed 4 bases, and the junction held 7 bases outside the gene matches. This CDR3 is 14 amino acids long. CDR1 is DFQATT, CDR2 SNEGSKA, per germline (reference sequence). Here the CDR3 reads CSARRTGSGYGYTF. The DNA for the CDR3 is TGCAGTGCTAGGCGGACAGGGAGTGGCTATGGCTACACCTTC.

The V and J genes are TRBV29-1 and TRBJ2-7, with D maybe TRBD1 (6 bases). The V gene's germline CDR1 is SQVTM and CDR2 ANQGSEA. The CDR3 is made up of 12 amino acids. The CDR3 nucleotides are TGCCGCGCTCAGGGGCAGTCCTACGAGCAGTACTTC. Protein sequence: CRAQGQSYEQYF.

This clonotype was seen more than once but under ten times. The chain couples TRBV11-2 to TRBJ2-5; 9 bases map to TRBD2. Germline trimming cut 5 bases from V and 2 bases from J; bases unmatched to any gene: 24. This CDR3 has 21 residues. Germline CDR1 and CDR2: SGHAT and FQNNGV. In DNA, the CDR3 is TGTGCCAGCAGCCACACCTTGAACATTTTAGGCCTAGCGGGGACACAAGAGACCCAGTACTTC. It is translated as CASSHTLNILGLAGTQETQYF. Combining the CDR3 with reference TRBV11-2 and TRBJ2-5 gives the whole variable domain EAGVAQSPRYKIIEKRQSVAFWCNPISGHATLYWYQQILGQGPKLLIQFQNNGVVDDSQLPKDRFSAERLKGVDSTLKIQPAKLEDSAVYLCASSHTLNILGLAGTQETQYFGPGTRLLVL.

There are a few counts of this clonotype. This chain connects TRBV13 to TRBJ2-3, with 13 bases fitting TRBD2. Germline loops: CDR1 PRHDT, CDR2 FYEKMQ (reference sequence). The CDR3 consists of 18 residues. V was clipped by 5 bases and J by 0 bases; unmatched bases: 8. Here the CDR3 DNA reads TGTGCCAGCAGCCCGGGACTAGCGGGGAGCTCTAGCACAGATACGCAGTATTTT. Its protein product is CASSPGLAGSSSTDTQYF.

This clonotype was recorded once. The rearrangement joins TRBV20-1 to TRBJ1-5, with 8 bases lining up with TRBD1. Trimming at V came to 7 bases and at J to 4 bases, leaving 6 bases not matched to a gene. Germline loops: CDR1 DFQATT, CDR2 SNEGSKA (reference sequence). The CDR3 has 13 residues. The CDR3 sequence: CSVYTGGNQPQHF. CDR3 DNA sequence: TGCAGTGTTTATACAGGGGGAAATCAGCCCCAGCATTTT.

This clonotype has just a few counts. The junction shows a germline mismatch at one end, possibly a read error. The gene calls are TRBV6-2 or TRBV6-3 and TRBJ2-4; 7 bases are shared with TRBD2. The end of the DNA is better explained by TRBJ2-5, so the J call may be wrong. CDR1 is MNHEY, CDR2 SVGEGT, per germline. There are 17 residues in the CDR3. CDR3 protein: CASSYRSRGGNQETQYF. CDR3 nucleotide sequence: TGTGCCAGCAGTTACCGTAGTCGCGGGGGTAACCAGGAGACCCAGTACTTC.

The rearrangement links TRBV4-1 to TRBJ2-1; weak D call: TRBD1 (6 bases). The DNA end favors TRBJ2-7, so the J call may be wrong. Germline V gene lookup returns CDR1 MGHRA and CDR2 YSYEKL. The CDR3 length is 16 residues. CDR3 sequence reads: CASSFSFGGSYNEQYF. The CDR3 nucleotides read TGCGCCAGCTCCTTCTCCTTTGGGGGCTCCTACAATGAGCAGTACTTC.

The chain recombines TRBV12-5 with TRBJ2-3; no definite D call. The CDR3 sequence is 14 residues long. Trimming cost V 1 base and J 4 bases, with 9 bases left between them. Germline V gene data show CDR1 as LGHNT and CDR2 as FRNRAP. CDR3: CASGLGQSADTQYF. In DNA form, the CDR3 reads TGTGCTAGTGGTTTGGGGCAGAGCGCAGATACGCAGTATTTT.

The table lists this clonotype with a few counts. V and J are TRBV29-1 and TRBJ2-1, with D unresolved. This CDR3 is built from 11 residues. Germline CDR1 SQVTM, CDR2 ANQGSEA. V lost 5 bases and J 7 bases, leaving 9 bases between the germline ends. The CDR3 sequence: CSVRTDNEQFF. For the CDR3, the DNA is TGCAGCGTTCGGACGGATAATGAGCAGTTCTTC.

The chain joins TRBV6-5 to TRBJ2-7, with D possibly being TRBD2 (5 bases). The J call is doubtful: the DNA matches TRBJ2-5 better. The CDR3 has 15 amino acids. The germline gives CDR1 MNHEY, CDR2 SVGAGI. Written as DNA, the CDR3 is TGTGCCAGCAGTAGGGTGGGCGGGCTGACGGAGACCCAGTACTTC. Its translation is CASSRVGGLTETQYF.

The rearrangement links TRBV7-9 to TRBJ2-3, with D perhaps matching TRBD2 (6 bases). The CDR3 is made up of 15 amino acids. Germline V gene data show CDR1 as SEHNR and CDR2 as FQNEAQ (reference sequence). Trimming pared 5 bases from V and 0 bases from J, leaving 12 bases between. The CDR3 protein is CASSTSRGSTDTQYF. Here the CDR3 DNA reads TGTGCCAGCAGCACTAGCCGGGGGAGCACAGATACGCAGTATTTT.

This clonotype was seen more than once but under ten times. CDR3 sequence: CASSTWTGTGYTF. In nucleotides, the CDR3 is TGTGCCAGCAGCACATGGACAGGTACTGGCTACACCTTC. The V and J genes are TRBV7-2 and TRBJ1-2, with 7 bases lining up with TRBD1. In germline, CDR1 is SGHTA, CDR2 FQGNSA. The length of the CDR3 is 13 residues. With 5 bases clipped from V and 7 bases from J, the junction kept 7 bases outside the gene matches.

The rearrangement joins TRBV7-2 to TRBJ2-7, with D perhaps TRBD2 (5 bases). Per the germline V gene, CDR1 is SGHTA and CDR2 is FQGNSA. This CDR3 spans 13 amino acids. V shed 4 bases and J shed 4 bases, with 11 bases lying between them. CDR3 in DNA: TGTGCCAGCAGCTCCCGGACGGGGTACGAGCAGTACTTC. Translated, it gives CASSSRTGYEQYF.

The chain recombines TRBV25-1 with TRBJ2-1; the match to TRBD2 covers 11 bases. After removal of 4 bases from V and 6 bases from J, the junction contained 11 bases not matched to a gene. There are 17 residues in the CDR3. Germline V lookup: CDR1 MGHDK, CDR2 SYGVNS. CDR3 sequence (DNA): TGTGCCAGCAGTGCCAGCCTTAGCGGGGGGGCCTCCAATGAGCAGTTCTTC. Residues: CASSASLSGGASNEQFF. The variable domain in full, completed from reference TRBV25-1 and TRBJ2-1, reads EADIYQTPRYLVIGTGKKITLECSQTMGHDKMYWYQQDPGMELHLIHYSYGVNSTEKGDLSSESTVSRIRTEHFPLTLESARPSHTSQYLCASSASLSGGASNEQFFGPGTRLTVL.

This sequence joins TRBV5-6 and TRBJ2-1; TRBD2 is a possible D gene (6 bases). CDR3 length: 13 residues. Germline V lookup: CDR1 SGHDT, CDR2 YYEEEE. Trimming took off 4 bases at V and 12 bases at J, with 17 bases between the two ends. CDR3 residues: CASSLLAAGRQFF. DNA of the CDR3: TGTGCCAGCAGCCTTTTAGCGGCCGGGAGGCAGTTCTTC.

The gene calls are TRBV6-5 and TRBJ1-2; tentatively, D is TRBD1 (6 bases). With 7 bases removed from V and 2 bases from J, the gap between germline ends came to 20 bases. CDR1 and CDR2 from the germline V gene are MNHEY and SVGAGI. This CDR3 comprises 16 residues. Here the CDR3 reads CASTAYYGGVNYGYTF. The DNA for the CDR3 is TGTGCCAGCACCGCCTATTACGGGGGCGTAAACTATGGCTACACCTTC.

V and J are TRBV4-3 and TRBJ2-4; D possibly corresponds to TRBD2 (5 bases). The J call may be faulty, since TRBJ2-5 better matches the DNA end. Per the germline V gene, CDR1 is LGHNA and CDR2 is YSLEER. This CDR3 comprises 13 residues. The CDR3 spells CASSRGIRETQYF. CDR3 coding DNA: TGCGCCAGCAGCCGAGGGATCAGGGAGACCCAGTACTTC.

The CDR3 bases are TGTGCCATCAGGGGGGGTGGAGAGCAGTTCTTC. This sequence encodes CAIRGGGEQFF. The genes are TRBV10-3 and TRBJ2-1, with a possible D match to TRBD2 (6 bases). The CDR3 loop spans 11 amino acids. Trimming pared 6 bases from V and 10 bases from J, leaving 10 bases between. The germline V gene encodes CDR1 ENHRY and CDR2 SYGVKD.

The chain combines TRBV5-6 with TRBJ2-1; 8 bases map to TRBD2. The J segment lost 4 bases and the V segment lost 1 base, leaving 10 bases of the junction unmatched. There are 17 residues in the CDR3. CDR1 SGHDT and CDR2 YYEEEE come from the germline V gene. The CDR3 loop reads CASSLRAGGGKYNEQFF. DNA of the CDR3: TGTGCCAGCAGCTTGCGGGCCGGCGGGGGGAAGTACAATGAGCAGTTCTTC.

Ten or more counts support this clonotype. V usage is TRBV7-3 and J usage is TRBJ2-7; 10 positions agree with TRBD1. The CDR3 is 15 residues long. The germline V gene encodes CDR1 SGHTA and CDR2 FQGTGA. The junction had 9 bases not matched to a gene; V was cut back by 5 bases and J by 5 bases. The CDR3 nucleotides read TGTGCCAGCAGCCTCGGGACAGGGGCTTTGAACGAGCAGTACTTC. It yields the protein CASSLGTGALNEQYF.